These 14 T cell receptor beta chains were all obtained from the same sample, sequenced in a study of PD-L1 blockade in urothelial cancer. Sequencing was performed with immunoSEQ multiplex PCR; in TCRdb, only in-frame clones are kept and a portion is missing. The sample shows approximately 79,000 clones, about 85% of them seen only once. The source was PBMCs, collected around atezolizumab (anti-PD-L1) treatment. All receptors derive from a woman aged 70 to 79 with urothelial cancer.

The chain employs TRBV2 and TRBJ2-7; 8 nucleotides match TRBD2. The CDR3 extends over 17 amino acids. Losses at the gene ends were 5 bases for V and 1 base for J; bases not matched to a gene: 13. Germline CDR1 SNHLY, CDR2 FYNNEI. In DNA, the CDR3 is TGTGCCAGCAGTCCGGGACTAGGAGAAAGTGAGTCCTACGAGCAGTACTTC. Translating gives CASSPGLGESESYEQYF.

The chain combines TRBV4-1 with TRBJ2-5; 15 bases match TRBD2. The trim removed 4 bases at V and 1 base at J, leaving 7 bases unmatched. Germline V gene sequence: CDR1 MGHRA, CDR2 YSYEKL. This CDR3 spans 18 amino acids. CDR3 bases: TGCGCCAGCAGCCGTCCTGGACTAGCGGGGGGGCCCCAAGAGACCCAGTACTTC. It translates to CASSRPGLAGGPQETQYF.

The V and J genes are TRBV6-1 and TRBJ2-4; 8 bases fit TRBD1. V was pared by 3 bases and J by 0 bases, with 7 bases of the junction left unmatched. CDR3 length: 17 amino acids. From germline, CDR1 is MNHNS and CDR2 SASEGT. CDR3 DNA sequence: TGTGCCAGCAGTGATAGGGCCACAGGGGGAGCCAAAAACATTCAGTACTTC. As protein: CASSDRATGGAKNIQYF.

The chain combines TRBV9 with TRBJ2-2, with 16 bases fitting TRBD2. The CDR3 totals 23 residues. Germline lookup yields CDR1 SGDLS and CDR2 YYNGEE. J was trimmed by 6 bases and V by 4 bases; bases with no gene match: 24. The DNA for the CDR3 is TGTGCCAGCAGCAACCCTCGCGCAGTTCCGGGACTAGCGGGAGGGCGCCACGCCGGGGAGCTGTTTTTT. The encoded protein is CASSNPRAVPGLAGGRHAGELFF.

The rearrangement uses TRBV7-2 and TRBJ1-2; a weak D match, TRBD1 (6 bases). In germline, CDR1 is SGHTA, CDR2 FQGNSA. V was cut by 4 bases and J by 1 base, with 7 bases left in between. This CDR3 has 13 residues. The CDR3 nucleotides read TGTGCCAGCAGCTGGACAGTTAACTATGGCTACACCTTC. Translated: CASSWTVNYGYTF.

V usage is TRBV5-1 and J usage is TRBJ1-3; 8 nucleotides align to TRBD1. Germline CDR1 SGHRS, CDR2 YFSETQ. The J segment lost 2 bases and the V segment lost 4 bases, leaving 8 bases of the junction unmatched. The CDR3 length is 16 residues. The CDR3 protein is CASSIPTGDTGNTIYF. DNA of the CDR3: TGCGCCAGCAGCATACCGACAGGGGACACTGGAAACACCATATATTTT.

The chain carries TRBV4-3 and TRBJ2-1, with 8 nucleotides matching TRBD2. The CDR3 is made up of 16 amino acids. The V gene end was trimmed by 0 bases and the J gene end by 2 bases; junction bases not matched to a gene: 3. Germline V gene lookup returns CDR1 LGHNA and CDR2 YSLEER. This CDR3 is CASSQDRLAPYNEQFF. The CDR3 nucleotides are TGCGCCAGCAGCCAAGATCGACTAGCGCCCTACAATGAGCAGTTCTTC.

V is TRBV10-3 and J is TRBJ2-1; TRBD2 matches at 13 bases. The V gene's germline CDR1 is ENHRY and CDR2 SYGVKD. The CDR3 loop spans 16 amino acids. The V and J ends lost 2 bases and 5 bases, in that order; junction bases with no gene match: 3. In DNA, the CDR3 is TGTGCCATCAGTGAGAGGACTAGCGGGGGAAACAATGAGCAGTTCTTC. It translates to CAISERTSGGNNEQFF.

The V call is TRBV4-2, the J call TRBJ1-5; D is ambiguous. The CDR3 is made up of 15 amino acids. Germline V gives CDR1 LGHNA, CDR2 YNFKEQ. Between the trimmed V and J ends, which lost 1 base and 2 bases, there was a span of 9 bases. The CDR3 spells CASSQALGGNQPQHF. The CDR3 DNA follows: TGTGCCAGCAGCCAAGCGCTCGGGGGCAATCAGCCCCAGCATTTT.

This sequence joins TRBV7-9 and TRBJ1-2, with 7 bases that match TRBD1. Germline V gives CDR1 SEHNR, CDR2 FQNEAQ (reference sequence). The CDR3 consists of 14 residues. V was clipped by 3 bases and J by 5 bases; unmatched bases: 6. The CDR3 here is CASSFFGTDYGYTF. CDR3 bases: TGTGCCAGCAGCTTCTTCGGGACAGATTATGGCTACACCTTC.

CDR3 nucleotide sequence: TGTGCCAGCAGCTTGGGGGGACTAGCAGCCGATACGCAGTATTTT. Its translation: CASSLGGLAADTQYF. The V call is TRBV5-6, the J call TRBJ2-3, with TRBD2 matching 9 bases. Trimming cost V 0 bases and J 6 bases; bases outside gene matches: 5. Germline V gives CDR1 SGHDT, CDR2 YYEEEE. CDR3 size: 15 residues. Based on the CDR3 plus reference TRBV5-6 and TRBJ2-3, the full variable domain is DAGVTQSPTHLIKTRGQQVTLRCSPKSGHDTVSWYQQALGQGPQFIFQYYEEEERQRGNFPDRFSGHQFPNYSSELNVNALLLGDSALYLCASSLGGLAADTQYFGPGTRLTVL.

This clone was seen once. CDR3 sequence reads: CASSLARETQYF. The CDR3 DNA reads as TGTGCCAGCAGCTTGGCTAGGGAGACCCAGTACTTC. V and J are TRBV5-4 and TRBJ2-5; no clear D. The length of the CDR3 is 12 residues. Germline values: CDR1 SGHNT, CDR2 YYREEE (reference sequence). The germline V and J ends were trimmed by 0 bases and 5 bases, with 5 bases remaining between them.

V gene TRBV6-5 combines with J gene TRBJ2-1, with 7 nucleotides matching TRBD2. Germline lookup yields CDR1 MNHEY and CDR2 SVGAGI. This CDR3 region has 15 residues. J gave up 0 bases and V 7 bases, and 6 bases lay outside the gene matches. For the CDR3, the DNA is TGTGCCAGCAAGGGACCGGGGGGCTCCTACAATGAGCAGTTCTTC. Translation: CASKGPGGSYNEQFF.

The chain carries TRBV18 and TRBJ1-1, with TRBD1 matching over 8 bases. The CDR3 is made up of 15 amino acids. V lost 3 bases to trimming and J lost 1 base; unmatched junction nucleotides: 4. Germline V CDR1 and CDR2: KGHSH, LQKENI. DNA of the CDR3: TGTGCCAGCTCACCTCCGGGACAGGAGAACACTGAAGCTTTCTTT. It encodes CASSPPGQENTEAFF.